The table lists the clone carrying this T cell receptor beta chain with a count of one. Its antigen is unidentified. Each CDR3 protein gets one entry after TCRdb re-called the 5' RACE reads with MiXCR. The data show a few hundred thousand distinct CDR3 sequences, approximately 30% seen once. These data are taken from a study of identical twins' blood T cells. The length of the CDR3 is 17 residues. Germline lookup yields CDR1 SGHRS and CDR2 YFSETQ. The V segment lost 3 bases and the J segment 4 bases; nucleotides outside the gene matches: 14. The study's findings and limits: Out-of-frame TCRbeta clonotypes reportedly had markedly more similar V usage in twins than unrelated donors.

This chain joins TRBV5-1 and TRBJ1-1, with TRBD1 matching over 8 bases. Sequencing was carried out using PBMCs. The receptor was isolated from a woman aged 18-55 years in good health. For the CDR3, the DNA is TGCGCCAGCAGCTCGGACAATCGACAGGGGAAAAGCACTGAAGCTTTCTTT. Its protein product is CASSSDNRQGKSTEAFF.